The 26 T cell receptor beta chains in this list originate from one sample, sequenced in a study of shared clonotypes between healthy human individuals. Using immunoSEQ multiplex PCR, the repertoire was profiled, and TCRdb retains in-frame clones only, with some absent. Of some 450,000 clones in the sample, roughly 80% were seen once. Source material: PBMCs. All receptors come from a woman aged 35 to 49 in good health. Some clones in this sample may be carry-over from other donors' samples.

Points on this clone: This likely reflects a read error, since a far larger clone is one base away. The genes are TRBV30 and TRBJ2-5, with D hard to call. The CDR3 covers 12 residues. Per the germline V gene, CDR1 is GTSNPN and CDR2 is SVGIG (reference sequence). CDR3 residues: CAWNRAEETQHF. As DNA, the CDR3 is TGTGCCTGGAATCGGGCGGAAGAGACCCAGCACTTC.

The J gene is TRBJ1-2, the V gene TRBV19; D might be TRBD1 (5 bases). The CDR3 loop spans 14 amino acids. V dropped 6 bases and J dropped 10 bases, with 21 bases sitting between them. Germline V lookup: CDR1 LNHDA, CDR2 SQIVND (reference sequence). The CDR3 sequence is CASSLFLRDFVYTF. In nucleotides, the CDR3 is TGTGCCAGTAGCCTATTCCTCCGGGACTTCGTCTACACCTTC.

The CDR3 sequence is CASSPREQETQYF. DNA for the CDR3: TGTGCCAGCTCACCACGGGAGCAAGAGACCCAGTACTTC. The rearrangement joins TRBV18 to TRBJ2-5; the D gene is possibly TRBD2 (5 bases). CDR1 and CDR2 from the germline V gene are KGHSH and LQKENI. V was cut by 1 base and J by 2 bases, with 5 bases left in between. The length of the CDR3 is 13 residues. The complete variable domain, with remaining parts taken from reference TRBV18 and TRBJ2-5, reads NAGVMQNPRHLVRRRGQEARLRCSPMKGHSHVYWYRQLPEEGLKFMVYLQKENIIDESGMPKERFSAEFPKEGPSILRIQQVVRGDSAAYFCASSPREQETQYFGPGTRLLVL.

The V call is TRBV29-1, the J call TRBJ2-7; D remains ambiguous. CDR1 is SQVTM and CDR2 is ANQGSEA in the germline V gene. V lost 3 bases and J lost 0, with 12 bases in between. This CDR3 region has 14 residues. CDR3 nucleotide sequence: TGCAGCGTTGACCCGGACGGTAACTCCTACGAGCAGTACTTC. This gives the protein CSVDPDGNSYEQYF.

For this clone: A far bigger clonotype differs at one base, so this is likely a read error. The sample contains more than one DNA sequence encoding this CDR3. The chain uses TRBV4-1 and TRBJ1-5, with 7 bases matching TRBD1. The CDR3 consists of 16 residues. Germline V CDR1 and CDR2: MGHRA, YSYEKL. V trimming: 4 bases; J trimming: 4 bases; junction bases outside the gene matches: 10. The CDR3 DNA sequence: TGCGCCAGCAGCCTGAATTATCAGGGGGGTAATCAGCCCCAGCATTTT. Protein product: CASSLNYQGGNQPQHF.

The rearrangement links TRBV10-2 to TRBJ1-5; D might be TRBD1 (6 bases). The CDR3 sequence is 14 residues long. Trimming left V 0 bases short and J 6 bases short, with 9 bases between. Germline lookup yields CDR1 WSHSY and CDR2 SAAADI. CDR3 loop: CASSESQGIQPQHF. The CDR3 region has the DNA TGCGCCAGCAGTGAGTCGCAGGGGATTCAGCCCCAGCATTTT.

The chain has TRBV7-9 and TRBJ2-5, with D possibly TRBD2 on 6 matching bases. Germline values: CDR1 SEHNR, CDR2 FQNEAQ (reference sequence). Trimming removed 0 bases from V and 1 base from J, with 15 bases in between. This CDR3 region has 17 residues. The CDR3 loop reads CASSLAEAGPIQETQYF. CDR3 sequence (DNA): TGTGCCAGCAGCTTAGCGGAGGCGGGACCTATCCAAGAGACCCAGTACTTC. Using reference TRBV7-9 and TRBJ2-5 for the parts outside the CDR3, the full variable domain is DTGVSQNPRHKITKRGQNVTFRCDPISEHNRLYWYRQTLGQGPEFLTYFQNEAQLEKSRLLSDRFSAERPKGSFSTLEIQRTEQGDSAMYLCASSLAEAGPIQETQYFGPGTRLLVL.

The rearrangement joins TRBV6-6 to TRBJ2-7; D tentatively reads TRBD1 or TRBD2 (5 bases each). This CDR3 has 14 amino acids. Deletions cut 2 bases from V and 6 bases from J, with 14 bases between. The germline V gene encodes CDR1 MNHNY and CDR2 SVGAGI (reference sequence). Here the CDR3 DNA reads TGTGCCAGCAGTTACGTCGGTGGGGGATCCGAGCAGTACTTC. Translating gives CASSYVGGGSEQYF.

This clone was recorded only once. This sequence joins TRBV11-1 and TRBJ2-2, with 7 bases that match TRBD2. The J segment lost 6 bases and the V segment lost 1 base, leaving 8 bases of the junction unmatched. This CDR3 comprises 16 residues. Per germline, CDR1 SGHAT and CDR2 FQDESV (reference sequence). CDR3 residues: CASSLGLTAGAGELFF. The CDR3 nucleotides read TGTGCCAGCAGCTTAGGTCTAACGGCGGGGGCCGGGGAGCTGTTTTTT. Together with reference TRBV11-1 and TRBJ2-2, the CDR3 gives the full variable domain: EAEVAQSPRYKITEKSQAVAFWCDPISGHATLYWYRQILGQGPELLVQFQDESVVDDSQLPKDRFSAERLKGVDSTLKIQPAELGDSAMYLCASSLGLTAGAGELFFGEGSRLTVL.

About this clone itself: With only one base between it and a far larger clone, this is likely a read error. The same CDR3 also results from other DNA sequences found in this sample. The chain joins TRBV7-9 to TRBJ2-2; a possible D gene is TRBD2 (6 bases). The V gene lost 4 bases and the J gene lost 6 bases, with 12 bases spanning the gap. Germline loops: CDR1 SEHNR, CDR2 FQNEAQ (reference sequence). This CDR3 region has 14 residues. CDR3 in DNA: TGTGCCAGCAGCTCGGGATTAGCGGCCGGGGAGCTGTTTTTT. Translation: CASSSGLAAGELFF.

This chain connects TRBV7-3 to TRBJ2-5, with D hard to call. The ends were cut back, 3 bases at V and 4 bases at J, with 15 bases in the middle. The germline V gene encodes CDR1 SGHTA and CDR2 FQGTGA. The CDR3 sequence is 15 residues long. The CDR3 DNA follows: TGTGCCAGCAGCTTGGGGTTACGGTCAGGAGAGACCCAGTACTTC. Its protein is CASSLGLRSGETQYF.

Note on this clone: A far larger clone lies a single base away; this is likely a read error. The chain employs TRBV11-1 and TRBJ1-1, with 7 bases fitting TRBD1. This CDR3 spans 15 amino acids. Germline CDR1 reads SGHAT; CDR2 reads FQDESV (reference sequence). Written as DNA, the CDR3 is TGTGCCAGCAGCTACCTACGGGACAGCCTAGAGGGAGCTCTCTTT. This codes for CASSYLRDSLEGALF.

The CDR3 region has the DNA TGTGCCAGCAGCCAAACCTCGGGGTCAACTAATGAAAAACTGTTTTTT. Amino acid sequence: CASSQTSGSTNEKLFF. The chain combines TRBV4-2 with TRBJ1-4; D is ambiguous. Germline V gene data show CDR1 as LGHNA and CDR2 as YNFKEQ. CDR3 length: 16 amino acids. Trimming removed 2 bases from V and 0 bases from J, with 10 bases in between.

Here the CDR3 DNA reads TGTGCCAGCTCACCACCGTGGTCTCCCTACGAGCAGTACTTC. Translating gives CASSPPWSPYEQYF. The rearrangement uses TRBV18 and TRBJ2-7; unclear D gene. Trimming took off 0 bases at V and 2 bases at J, with 8 bases between the two ends. Germline V lookup: CDR1 KGHSH, CDR2 LQKENI. CDR3 length: 14 residues.

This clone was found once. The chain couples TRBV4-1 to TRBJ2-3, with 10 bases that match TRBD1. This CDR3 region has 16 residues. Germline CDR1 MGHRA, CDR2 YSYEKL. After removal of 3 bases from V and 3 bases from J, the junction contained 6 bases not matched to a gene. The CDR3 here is CASSHRPGQGTDTQYF. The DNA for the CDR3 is TGCGCCAGCAGCCACCGACCGGGACAGGGGACAGATACGCAGTATTTT.

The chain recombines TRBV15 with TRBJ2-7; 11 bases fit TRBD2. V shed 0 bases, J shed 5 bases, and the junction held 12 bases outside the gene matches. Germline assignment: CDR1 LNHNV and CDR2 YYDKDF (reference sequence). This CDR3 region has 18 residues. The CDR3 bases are TGTGCCACCAGCAGAGATTTTACTAGCGGGAGAAACACGAACGAGCAGTACTTC. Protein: CATSRDFTSGRNTNEQYF.

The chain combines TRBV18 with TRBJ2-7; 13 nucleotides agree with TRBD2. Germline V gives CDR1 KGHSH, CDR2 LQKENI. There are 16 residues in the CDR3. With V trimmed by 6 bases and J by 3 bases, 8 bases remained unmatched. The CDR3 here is CASSPGGLAGNYEQYF. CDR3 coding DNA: TGTGCCAGCTCCCCGGGGGGACTAGCGGGAAACTACGAGCAGTACTTC.

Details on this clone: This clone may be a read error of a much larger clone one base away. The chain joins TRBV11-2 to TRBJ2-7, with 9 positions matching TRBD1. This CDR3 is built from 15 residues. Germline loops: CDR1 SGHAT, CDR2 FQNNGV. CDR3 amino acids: CASSRGQGMPYEQCF. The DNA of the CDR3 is TGTGCCAGCAGCCGCGGACAGGGGATGCCCTACGAGCAGTGCTTC.

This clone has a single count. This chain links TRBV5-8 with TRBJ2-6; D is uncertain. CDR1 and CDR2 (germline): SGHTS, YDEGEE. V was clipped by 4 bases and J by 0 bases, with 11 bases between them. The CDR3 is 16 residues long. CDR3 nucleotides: TGTGCCAGCAGCCATGGACGGCGCTCTGGGGCCAACGTCCTGACTTTC. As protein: CASSHGRRSGANVLTF.

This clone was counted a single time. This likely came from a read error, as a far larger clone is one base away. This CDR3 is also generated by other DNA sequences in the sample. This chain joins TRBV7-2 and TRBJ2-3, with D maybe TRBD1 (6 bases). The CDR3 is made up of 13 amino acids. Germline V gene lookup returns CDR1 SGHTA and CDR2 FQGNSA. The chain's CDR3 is CASSFAQGDTQYF. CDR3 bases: TGCGCCAGCAGCTTTGCTCAGGGGGATACGCAGTATTTT.

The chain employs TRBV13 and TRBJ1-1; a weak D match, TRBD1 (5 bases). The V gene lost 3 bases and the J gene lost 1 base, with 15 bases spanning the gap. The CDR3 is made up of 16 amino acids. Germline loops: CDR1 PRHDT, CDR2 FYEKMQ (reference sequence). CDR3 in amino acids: CASSFLPGRRNTEAFF. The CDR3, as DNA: TGTGCCAGCAGCTTCCTCCCGGGACGCAGGAACACTGAAGCTTTCTTT.

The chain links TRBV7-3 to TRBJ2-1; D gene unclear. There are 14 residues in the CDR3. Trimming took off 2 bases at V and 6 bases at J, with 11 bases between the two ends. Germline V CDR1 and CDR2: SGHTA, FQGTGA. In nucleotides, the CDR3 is TGTGCCAGCAGCTTAGTAGCTTCTAGCAATGAGCAGTTCTTC. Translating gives CASSLVASSNEQFF.

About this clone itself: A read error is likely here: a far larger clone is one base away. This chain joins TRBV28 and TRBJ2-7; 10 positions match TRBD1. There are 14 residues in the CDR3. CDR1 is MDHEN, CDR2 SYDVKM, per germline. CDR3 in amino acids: CASRKGQGWHERYF. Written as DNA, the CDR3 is TGTGCCAGCAGAAAGGGACAGGGGTGGCACGAGCGGTACTTC.

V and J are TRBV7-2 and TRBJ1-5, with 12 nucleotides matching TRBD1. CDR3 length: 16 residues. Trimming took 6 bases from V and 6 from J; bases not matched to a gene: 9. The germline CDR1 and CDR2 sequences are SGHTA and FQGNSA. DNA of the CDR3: TGTGCCAGCAGTCCTCCCGGGACAGGGGGCGGTCAGCCCCAGCATTTT. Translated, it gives CASSPPGTGGGQPQHF.

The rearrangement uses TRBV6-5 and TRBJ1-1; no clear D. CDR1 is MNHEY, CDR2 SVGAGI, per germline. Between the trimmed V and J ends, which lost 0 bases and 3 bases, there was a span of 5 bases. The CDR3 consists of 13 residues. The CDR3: CASSYSFDTEAFF. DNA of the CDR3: TGTGCCAGCAGTTACTCCTTTGACACTGAAGCTTTCTTT.

CDR3 nucleotides: TGTGCCAGCACCTCGGGCTTCTACGAGCAGTACTTC. It encodes CASTSGFYEQYF. The chain couples TRBV6-5 to TRBJ2-7; no clear D. Germline CDR1 and CDR2: MNHEY and SVGAGI. This CDR3 has 12 residues. Between the trimmed V and J ends, which lost 7 bases and 3 bases, there was a span of 10 bases.